The 31 T cell receptor beta chains presented below share a single source sample, sequenced in a study of blood T cells in healthy people across ages. It was with a sample-barcoded 5' primer and a J-beta primer mix that a second PCR of roughly 7 to 11 cycles was run. One entry per CDR3 protein, called by TCRdb with MiXCR from the 5' RACE reads. The repertoire consists of over 700,000 distinct CDR3 sequences, with around a quarter occurring once and the leading ten covering 8% to 10%. These same data were also listed under a study on T cells of mothers and their children.

The sequencing input was blood. Every receptor here comes from a boy between 10 and 17 years old in good health.

This clonotype showed up just a few times. This sequence joins TRBV11-3 and TRBJ1-2, with 7 bases matching TRBD1. Germline V gene data show CDR1 as SGHNT and CDR2 as YENEEA. V gave up 0 bases and J gave up 5 bases; unmatched junction bases: 9. The CDR3 contains 16 residues. The CDR3 spells CASSLDLRGGGYGYTF. In DNA form, the CDR3 reads TGTGCCAGCAGCTTAGATCTTCGAGGGGGCGGTTATGGCTACACCTTC.

The V and J genes are TRBV6-2 or TRBV6-3 and TRBJ2-5; 8 nucleotides align to TRBD2. CDR1 is MNHEY, CDR2 SVGEGT, per germline. The CDR3 runs 14 residues. The J segment lost 7 bases and the V segment lost 7 bases, leaving 11 bases of the junction unmatched. The CDR3 sequence: CASKPGGPEWTQYF. In DNA, the CDR3 is TGTGCCAGCAAACCGGGGGGGCCGGAGTGGACCCAGTACTTC.

The V call is TRBV28, the J call TRBJ2-4, with TRBD1 matching 7 bases. This CDR3 comprises 15 residues. J was trimmed by 12 bases and V by 4 bases; bases with no gene match: 15. Per the germline V gene, CDR1 is MDHEN and CDR2 is SYDVKM. This chain's CDR3 is CASSSTGTRVGTQYF. The CDR3 nucleotides are TGTGCCAGCAGTTCGACAGGGACCCGTGTGGGGACTCAGTACTTC.

In DNA, the CDR3 is TGCAGTGCTACCGGGACTAGGGGGAACTACGAGCAGTACTTC. Amino acid sequence: CSATGTRGNYEQYF. This chain connects TRBV20-1 to TRBJ2-5; 8 bases align to TRBD2. The end of the DNA fits TRBJ2-7 better, so the J call may be wrong. Germline CDR1 and CDR2: DFQATT and SNEGSKA (reference sequence). This CDR3 spans 14 amino acids.

A note on this clonotype: The junction departs from germline at one end; a sequencing error may be responsible. The chain uses TRBV12-3 or TRBV12-4 and TRBJ1-1; no definite D call. The CDR3 length is 17 residues. CDR3 nucleotides: TGTGCCAGCAGTTTTAGTTTGGAGGGTTTGGGAAACACTGAAGCTCTCTTT. The encoded protein is CASSFSLEGLGNTEALF.

The rearrangement joins TRBV3-1 to TRBJ2-5, with TRBD2 matching over 12 bases. Per germline, CDR1 LGHDT and CDR2 YNNKEL (reference sequence). CDR3 length equals 15 residues. V shed 6 bases and J 2 bases; nucleotides not matched to a gene: 4. CDR3 protein: CASRKLAGGQETQYF. The CDR3 coding sequence is TGTGCCAGCAGGAAGCTAGCGGGGGGGCAAGAGACCCAGTACTTC.

This clonotype was seen a handful of times. This chain connects TRBV4-3 to TRBJ1-5; no firm D call. V shed 0 bases and J shed 7 bases, with 16 bases lying between them. The CDR3 spans 16 residues. Looked up from germline, CDR1 is LGHNA and CDR2 is YSLEER. The CDR3 loop reads CASSQEVGLGGQPQHF. Written as DNA, the CDR3 is TGCGCCAGCAGCCAAGAAGTAGGGCTAGGCGGACAGCCCCAGCATTTT.

The V gene is TRBV4-1, the J gene TRBJ2-2; no clear D gene. This CDR3 contains 16 residues. Germline CDR1 is MGHRA and CDR2 is YSYEKL. V was clipped by 2 bases and J by 0 bases, with 10 bases between them. The CDR3 region is CASSQRRRSNTGELFF. In DNA form, the CDR3 reads TGCGCCAGCAGCCAAAGGAGACGCTCGAACACCGGGGAGCTGTTTTTT.

In this sample, this clonotype turned up a few times. This chain links TRBV4-3 with TRBJ2-1; 11 bases fit TRBD2. V gave up 4 bases and J gave up 8 bases; unmatched junction bases: 4. The CDR3 covers 14 residues. Germline CDR1 is LGHNA and CDR2 is YSLEER. CDR3 residues: CASSRGGLADEQFF. CDR3 nucleotides: TGCGCCAGCAGCCGTGGGGGACTAGCGGATGAGCAGTTCTTC.

As concerns this clonotype: The junction differs from germline at one of its ends, possibly a read error. The V and J genes are TRBV11-2 and TRBJ1-1; 9 bases match TRBD1. The CDR3 contains 17 residues. Germline CDR1 and CDR2: SGHAT and FQNNGV. The CDR3 spells CAGSLVDWNRGPPGAFF. The DNA for the CDR3 is TGTGCCGGCAGCTTAGTAGACTGGAACAGGGGGCCCCCGGGAGCTTTCTTT.

About this clonotype: The CDR3 ends on some other residue instead of the conserved phenylalanine or tryptophan, so this is likely a read error. The chain couples TRBV12-3 or TRBV12-4 to TRBJ2-1; the D gene is possibly TRBD2 (6 bases). The V end lost 4 bases, the J end lost 6 bases, and 16 bases lay between the germline ends. CDR3 length: 15 amino acids. As DNA, the CDR3 is TGTGCCAGCAGTTGGGAGACTAGTAAGATCAATGAGCAGTTCATC. The encoded protein is CASSWETSKINEQFI.

V is TRBV6-6 and J is TRBJ2-7; D unclear. This CDR3 has 13 amino acids. The germline CDR1 and CDR2 sequences are MNHNY and SVGAGI (reference sequence). Trimming removed 5 bases at V and 7 bases at J, with 15 bases between. CDR3 coding DNA: TGTGCCAGCAGTAAAGGACCCGTGGGGGAGCAGTACTTC. It specifies CASSKGPVGEQYF.

This sequence joins TRBV12-3 or TRBV12-4 and TRBJ2-2; the D gene is possibly TRBD2 (5 bases). The CDR3 runs 13 residues. With 1 base removed from V and 6 bases from J, the gap between germline ends came to 6 bases. The CDR3 coding sequence is TGTGCCAGCAGTTTAGTAGCGCCCGGGGAGCTGTTTTTT. Translated, it gives CASSLVAPGELFF.

This clonotype appeared a few times. The J gene is TRBJ2-5, the V gene TRBV20-1; the D is unclear. The DNA end is a closer match to TRBJ2-7, so the J assignment may be wrong. This CDR3 contains 13 residues. Germline V gene lookup returns CDR1 DFQATT and CDR2 SNEGSKA (reference sequence). CDR3 protein: CSARGRFSYEQYF. The CDR3 DNA reads TGCAGTGCTAGAGGTAGATTTTCCTACGAGCAGTACTTC.

The chain links TRBV20-1 to TRBJ1-1; maybe TRBD1 (5 bases). This CDR3 contains 11 residues. Trimming removed 4 bases at V and 4 bases at J, with 7 bases between. CDR1 and CDR2 (germline): DFQATT, SNEGSKA (reference sequence). The CDR3 DNA reads as TGCAGTGCTACCAGGGTCACTGAAGCTTTCTTT. Translated, it gives CSATRVTEAFF.

The V gene is TRBV3-1, the J gene TRBJ2-1, with 13 bases lining up with TRBD2. J gave up 5 bases and V 4 bases, and 8 bases lay outside the gene matches. Germline V gene sequence: CDR1 LGHDT, CDR2 YNNKEL (reference sequence). The CDR3 covers 17 residues. CDR3 in amino acids: CASSPQSGLAGDNEQFF. The CDR3 DNA is TGTGCCAGCAGCCCCCAAAGCGGACTAGCGGGAGACAATGAGCAGTTCTTC.

This clonotype was detected only a few times. The chain combines TRBV28 with TRBJ1-4; weak D call: TRBD1 (5 bases). This CDR3 is built from 18 residues. CDR1 and CDR2 from the germline V gene are MDHEN and SYDVKM. V was trimmed by 5 bases and J by 2 bases, leaving 21 bases between them. CDR3 DNA sequence: TGTGCCAGCAGTGCCCAGGGTGATGTTTTTGCGACTAATGAAAAACTGTTTTTT. Its protein product is CASSAQGDVFATNEKLFF.

This sequence joins TRBV11-2 and TRBJ1-2; D remains unclear. CDR3 length: 14 residues. V was clipped by 2 bases and J by 3 bases, with 10 bases between them. Per germline, CDR1 SGHAT and CDR2 FQNNGV. CDR3 in amino acids: CASSLRRVDYGYTF. The CDR3 nucleotides read TGTGCCAGCAGCTTAAGGAGGGTGGACTATGGCTACACCTTC.

There are a few counts of this clonotype. The chain joins TRBV5-1 to TRBJ2-5; D perhaps matches TRBD2 (6 bases). The CDR3 has 14 amino acids. Between the trimmed V and J ends, which lost 2 bases and 2 bases, there was a span of 10 bases. CDR1 is SGHRS, CDR2 YFSETQ, per germline. Written as DNA, the CDR3 is TGCGCCAGCAGCTTTGGAGGGCCGCAAGAGACCCAGTACTTC. Translating gives CASSFGGPQETQYF.

The sample holds a few counts of this clonotype. The chain carries TRBV11-2 and TRBJ2-7, with a tentative D call TRBD1 (6 bases). Germline assignment: CDR1 SGHAT and CDR2 FQNNGV. The CDR3 has 15 residues. V dropped 5 bases and J dropped 5 bases, with 19 bases sitting between them. Here the CDR3 reads CASSTTNRVRNEQYF. CDR3 sequence (DNA): TGTGCCAGCAGCACGACCAACAGGGTTAGGAACGAGCAGTACTTC.

The chain has TRBV4-1 and TRBJ2-5; 8 bases fit TRBD2. The end of the DNA is better explained by TRBJ2-7, so the J call may be wrong. This CDR3 contains 15 residues. Germline V CDR1 and CDR2: MGHRA, YSYEKL. CDR3 in amino acids: CASSQEAGRAYEQYF. The CDR3 coding sequence is TGCGCCAGCAGCCAAGAGGCCGGGAGGGCTTACGAGCAGTACTTC.

This clonotype was recorded once. This rearrangement joins TRBV14 to TRBJ2-5; possibly TRBD1 for D (6 bases). Trimming removed 1 base at V and 6 bases at J, with 18 bases between. Germline CDR1 and CDR2: SGHDN and FVKESK. The CDR3 consists of 16 residues. CDR3 in amino acids: CASSQVLSIGGKTQYF. CDR3 in DNA: TGTGCCAGCAGCCAAGTCTTATCCATAGGGGGAAAGACCCAGTACTTC.

This sequence joins TRBV20-1 and TRBJ2-5; D not certain. CDR3 length equals 11 residues. Germline values: CDR1 DFQATT, CDR2 SNEGSKA (reference sequence). Deletions cut 1 base from V and 11 bases from J, with 11 bases between. The CDR3 region is CSARALGEQYF. The DNA for the CDR3 is TGCAGTGCTAGAGCCCTAGGTGAGCAGTACTTC.

This clonotype was found a few times. This chain links TRBV7-9 with TRBJ2-7, with D possibly called TRBD1 or TRBD2 (5 bases each). Germline values: CDR1 SEHNR, CDR2 FQNEAQ (reference sequence). The CDR3 spans 13 residues. Trimming left V 6 bases short and J 3 bases short, with 12 bases between. The CDR3 sequence is CASRPPRGYEQYF. CDR3 DNA sequence: TGTGCCAGCAGACCTCCGAGGGGCTACGAGCAGTACTTC.

The chain has TRBV12-3 or TRBV12-4 and TRBJ2-7; D is unclear. The V and J ends lost 5 bases and 5 bases respectively, with 13 bases between them. The CDR3 length is 13 residues. The CDR3, as DNA: TGTGCCAGCAGTGGAACCCTGCAGAACGAGCAGTACTTC. This translates into CASSGTLQNEQYF.

The chain is built from TRBV4-1 and TRBJ2-2; D perhaps matches TRBD2 (5 bases). Germline CDR1 and CDR2: MGHRA and YSYEKL. The CDR3 length is 17 residues. The germline V and J ends were trimmed by 1 base and 3 bases, with 15 bases remaining between them. CDR3 nucleotide sequence: TGCGCCAGCAGCCAAGGAGCGGAAATAGATCACACCGGGGAGCTGTTTTTT. Its translation: CASSQGAEIDHTGELFF.

This clonotype was detected a few times. The gene calls are TRBV4-3 and TRBJ2-7; D ambiguous. The CDR3 length is 16 residues. Germline CDR1 and CDR2: LGHNA and YSLEER. The ends were cut back, 0 bases at V and 3 bases at J, with 15 bases in the middle. DNA of the CDR3: TGCGCCAGCAGCCAAGATCGGCCCCCGGGTCTCTACGAGCAGTACTTC. It yields the protein CASSQDRPPGLYEQYF.

This chain uses TRBV3-1 with TRBJ2-5, with a tentative D call TRBD2 (6 bases). The CDR3 has 15 amino acids. The V gene's germline CDR1 is LGHDT and CDR2 YNNKEL (reference sequence). Trimming left V 1 base short and J 11 bases short, with 20 bases between. The CDR3, as DNA: TGTGCCAGCAGCCAAGTACTGACGGGAGTGGGGGAGCAGTACTTC. Translation gives CASSQVLTGVGEQYF.

This clonotype was detected a few times. The chain uses TRBV7-9 and TRBJ2-4; possibly TRBD2 for D (5 bases). This CDR3 has 13 amino acids. V dropped 5 bases and J dropped 6 bases, with 11 bases sitting between them. The germline CDR1 and CDR2 sequences are SEHNR and FQNEAQ (reference sequence). CDR3 sequence: CASSEPGLNIQYF. In DNA form, the CDR3 reads TGTGCCAGCAGCGAACCGGGATTAAACATTCAGTACTTC.

This clonotype was counted a few times. The V call is TRBV7-3, the J call TRBJ2-2; D ambiguous. This CDR3 has 17 residues. Germline V gene data show CDR1 as SGHTA and CDR2 as FQGTGA. Trimming stripped 0 bases from V and 1 base from J, with 12 bases between. The CDR3 DNA reads TGTGCCAGCAGCTTAACCTCTCCTAAGGGGAACACCGGGGAGCTGTTTTTT. Its translation is CASSLTSPKGNTGELFF.

This clonotype has just a few counts. The rearrangement uses TRBV20-1 and TRBJ2-1, with TRBD1 identical over 7 bases. The J call may be wrong; the DNA end is better matched by TRBJ2-5. The CDR3 contains 14 residues. Germline V gene sequence: CDR1 DFQATT, CDR2 SNEGSKA (reference sequence). The CDR3: CSASPDRDQETQYF. The CDR3 bases are TGCAGTGCTAGCCCAGACAGGGACCAAGAGACCCAGTACTTC.